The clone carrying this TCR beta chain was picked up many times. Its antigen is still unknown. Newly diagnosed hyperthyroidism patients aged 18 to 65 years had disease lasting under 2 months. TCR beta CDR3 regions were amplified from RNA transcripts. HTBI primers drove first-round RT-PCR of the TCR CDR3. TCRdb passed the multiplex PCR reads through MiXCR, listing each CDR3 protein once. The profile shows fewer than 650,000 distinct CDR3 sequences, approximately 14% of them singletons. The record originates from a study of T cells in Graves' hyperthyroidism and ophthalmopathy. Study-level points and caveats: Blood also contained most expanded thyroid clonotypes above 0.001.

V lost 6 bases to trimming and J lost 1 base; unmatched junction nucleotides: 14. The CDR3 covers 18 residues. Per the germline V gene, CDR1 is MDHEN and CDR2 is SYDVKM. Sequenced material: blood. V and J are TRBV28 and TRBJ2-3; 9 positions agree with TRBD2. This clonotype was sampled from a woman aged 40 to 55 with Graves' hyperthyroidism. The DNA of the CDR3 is TGTGCCAGCAGCCGGGGCAGGGCGGGAGGGCTCGGCACAGATACGCAGTATTTT. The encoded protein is CASSRGRAGGLGTDTQYF. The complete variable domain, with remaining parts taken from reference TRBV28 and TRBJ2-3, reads DVKVTQSSRYLVKRTGEKVFLECVQDMDHENMFWYRQDPGLGLRLIYFSYDVKMKEKGDIPEGYSVSREKKERFSLILESASTNQTSMYLCASSRGRAGGLGTDTQYFGPGTRLTVL.